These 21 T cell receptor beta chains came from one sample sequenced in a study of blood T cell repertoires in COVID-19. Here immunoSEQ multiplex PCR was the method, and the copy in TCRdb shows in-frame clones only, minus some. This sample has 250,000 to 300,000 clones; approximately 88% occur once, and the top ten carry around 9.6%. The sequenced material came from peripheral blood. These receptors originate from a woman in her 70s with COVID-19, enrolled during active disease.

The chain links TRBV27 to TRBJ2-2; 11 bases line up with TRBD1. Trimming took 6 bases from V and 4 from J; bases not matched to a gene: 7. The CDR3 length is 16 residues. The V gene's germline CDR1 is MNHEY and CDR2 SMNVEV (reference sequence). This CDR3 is CASRRTGGYSTGELFF. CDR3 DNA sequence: TGTGCCAGCAGGCGGACAGGGGGCTATAGCACCGGGGAGCTGTTTTTT.

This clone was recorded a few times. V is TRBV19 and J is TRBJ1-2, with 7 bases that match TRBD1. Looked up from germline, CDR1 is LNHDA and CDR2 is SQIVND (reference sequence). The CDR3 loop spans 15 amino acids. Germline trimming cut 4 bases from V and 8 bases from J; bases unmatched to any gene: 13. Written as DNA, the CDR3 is TGTGCCAGTAGTACTTCCGGGACAGTCTTCTCGGGCTACACCTTC. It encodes CASSTSGTVFSGYTF. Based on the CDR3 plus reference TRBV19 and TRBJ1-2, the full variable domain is DGGITQSPKYLFRKEGQNVTLSCEQNLNHDAMYWYRQDPGQGLRLIYYSQIVNDFQKGDIAEGYSVSREKKESFPLTVTSAQKNPTAFYLCASSTSGTVFSGYTFGSGTRLTVV.

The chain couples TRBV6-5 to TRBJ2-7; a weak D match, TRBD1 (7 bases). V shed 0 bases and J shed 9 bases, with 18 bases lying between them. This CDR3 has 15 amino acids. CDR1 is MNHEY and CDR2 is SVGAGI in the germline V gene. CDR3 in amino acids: CASSYSSGGGSGQYF. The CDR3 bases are TGTGCCAGCAGTTACTCGAGTGGAGGGGGCAGTGGGCAGTACTTC.

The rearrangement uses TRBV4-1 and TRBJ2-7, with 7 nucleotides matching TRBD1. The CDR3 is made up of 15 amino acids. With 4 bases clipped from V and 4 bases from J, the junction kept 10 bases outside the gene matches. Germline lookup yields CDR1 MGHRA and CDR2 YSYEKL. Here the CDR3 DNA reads TGCGCCAGCAGCCCACCCCCGGGACAGAAATACGAGCAGTACTTC. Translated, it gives CASSPPPGQKYEQYF.

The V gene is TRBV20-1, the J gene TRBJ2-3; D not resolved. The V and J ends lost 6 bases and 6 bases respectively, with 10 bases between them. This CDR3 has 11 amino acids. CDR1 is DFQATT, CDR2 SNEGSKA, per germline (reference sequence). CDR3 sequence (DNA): TGCAGTGCCAACCGAGCCGATACGCAGTATTTT. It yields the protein CSANRADTQYF.

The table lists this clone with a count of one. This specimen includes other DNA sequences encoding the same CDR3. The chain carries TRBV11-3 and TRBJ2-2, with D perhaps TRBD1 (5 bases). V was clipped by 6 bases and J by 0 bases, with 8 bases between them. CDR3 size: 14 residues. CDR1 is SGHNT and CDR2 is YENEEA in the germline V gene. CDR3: CASSLRANTGELFF. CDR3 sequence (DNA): TGTGCCAGCAGTCTCAGGGCGAACACCGGGGAGCTGTTTTTT.

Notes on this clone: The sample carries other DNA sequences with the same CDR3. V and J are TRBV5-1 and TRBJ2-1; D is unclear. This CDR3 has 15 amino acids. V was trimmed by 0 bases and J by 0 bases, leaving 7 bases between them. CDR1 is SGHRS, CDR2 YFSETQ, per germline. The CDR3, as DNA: TGCGCCAGCAGCTTGGTAGCCAGCTCCTACAATGAGCAGTTCTTC. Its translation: CASSLVASSYNEQFF.

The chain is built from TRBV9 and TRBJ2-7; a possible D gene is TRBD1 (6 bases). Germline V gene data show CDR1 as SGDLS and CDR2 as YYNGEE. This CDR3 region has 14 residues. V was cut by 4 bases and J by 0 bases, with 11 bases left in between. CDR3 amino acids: CASSPQDSSYEQYF. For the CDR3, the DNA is TGTGCCAGCAGCCCTCAGGACAGCTCCTACGAGCAGTACTTC.

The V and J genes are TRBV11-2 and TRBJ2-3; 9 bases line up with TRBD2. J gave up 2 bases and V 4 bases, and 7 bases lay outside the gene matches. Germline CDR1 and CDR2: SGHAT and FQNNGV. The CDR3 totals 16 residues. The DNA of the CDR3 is TGTGCCAGCAGCTCAATATTAGCGGGAGCCACAGATACGCAGTATTTT. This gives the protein CASSSILAGATDTQYF.

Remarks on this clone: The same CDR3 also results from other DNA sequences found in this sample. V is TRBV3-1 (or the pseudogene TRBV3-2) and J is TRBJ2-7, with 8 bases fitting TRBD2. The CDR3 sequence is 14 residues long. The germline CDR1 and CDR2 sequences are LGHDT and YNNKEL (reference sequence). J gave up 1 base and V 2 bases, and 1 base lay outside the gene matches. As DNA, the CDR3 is TGTGCCAGCAGCCAAACTAGCGGTTCCTACGAGCAGTACTTC. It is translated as CASSQTSGSYEQYF.

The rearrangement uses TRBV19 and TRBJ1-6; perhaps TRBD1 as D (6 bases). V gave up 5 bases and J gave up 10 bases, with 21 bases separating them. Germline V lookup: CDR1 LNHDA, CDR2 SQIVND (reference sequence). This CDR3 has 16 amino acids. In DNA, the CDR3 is TGTGCCAGTAGTTCCCACCGGGACACCGGTGGGTCACCCCTCCACTTT. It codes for CASSSHRDTGGSPLHF.

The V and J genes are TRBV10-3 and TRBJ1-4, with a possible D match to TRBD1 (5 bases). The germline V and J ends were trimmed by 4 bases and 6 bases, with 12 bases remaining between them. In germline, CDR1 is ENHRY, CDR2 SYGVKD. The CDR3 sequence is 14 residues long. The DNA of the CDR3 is TGTGCCATCAGTGTTGGGGGGGAAGATGAAAAACTGTTTTTT. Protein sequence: CAISVGGEDEKLFF.

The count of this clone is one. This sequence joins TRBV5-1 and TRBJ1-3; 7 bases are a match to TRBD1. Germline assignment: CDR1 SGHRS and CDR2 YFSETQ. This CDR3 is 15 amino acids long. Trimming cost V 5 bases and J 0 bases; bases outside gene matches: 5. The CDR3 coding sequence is TGCGCCAGCAGAGGGGGACAGAGCTCTGGAAACACCATATATTTT. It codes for CASRGGQSSGNTIYF.

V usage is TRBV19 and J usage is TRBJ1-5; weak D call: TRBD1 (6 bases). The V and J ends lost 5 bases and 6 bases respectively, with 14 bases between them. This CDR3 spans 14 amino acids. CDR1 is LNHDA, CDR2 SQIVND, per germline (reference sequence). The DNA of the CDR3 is TGTGCCAGTAGTCCACGGGGGGGGCTTCAGCCCCAGCATTTT. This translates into CASSPRGGLQPQHF.

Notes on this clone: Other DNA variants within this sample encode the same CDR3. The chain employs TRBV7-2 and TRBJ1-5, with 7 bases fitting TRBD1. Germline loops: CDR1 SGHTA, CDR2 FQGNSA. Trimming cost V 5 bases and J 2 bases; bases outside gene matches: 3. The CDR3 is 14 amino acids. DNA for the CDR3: TGTGCCAGCAGCCCAACAGGGGGCAATCAGCCCCAGCATTTT. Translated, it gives CASSPTGGNQPQHF.

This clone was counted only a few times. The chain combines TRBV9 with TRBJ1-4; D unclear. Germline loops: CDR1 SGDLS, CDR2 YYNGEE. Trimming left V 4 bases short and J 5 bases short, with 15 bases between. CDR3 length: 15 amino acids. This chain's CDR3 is CASSPRTSWNEKLFF. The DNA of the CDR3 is TGTGCCAGCAGCCCGCGGACTTCATGGAATGAAAAACTGTTTTTT.

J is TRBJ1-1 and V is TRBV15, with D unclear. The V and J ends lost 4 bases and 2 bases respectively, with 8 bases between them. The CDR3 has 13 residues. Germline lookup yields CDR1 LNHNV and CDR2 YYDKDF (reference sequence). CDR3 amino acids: CATSMTLNTEAFF. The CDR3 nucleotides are TGTGCCACCAGCATGACTCTAAACACTGAAGCTTTCTTT.

The CDR3, as DNA: TGTGCCAGCAGTTTACAGATAAGTACACCCCTCCACTTT. Translating it yields CASSLQISTPLHF. The rearrangement uses TRBV12-3 or TRBV12-4 and TRBJ1-6; no clear D. The CDR3 length is 13 residues. The V gene lost 2 bases and the J gene lost 11 bases, with 10 bases spanning the gap.

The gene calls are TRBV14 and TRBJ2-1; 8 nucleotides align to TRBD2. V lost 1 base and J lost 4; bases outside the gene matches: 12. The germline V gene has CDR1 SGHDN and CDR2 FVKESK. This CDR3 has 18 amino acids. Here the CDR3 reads CASSQATTLAEAYNEQFF. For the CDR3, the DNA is TGTGCCAGCAGCCAAGCTACAACACTAGCGGAAGCTTACAATGAGCAGTTCTTC.

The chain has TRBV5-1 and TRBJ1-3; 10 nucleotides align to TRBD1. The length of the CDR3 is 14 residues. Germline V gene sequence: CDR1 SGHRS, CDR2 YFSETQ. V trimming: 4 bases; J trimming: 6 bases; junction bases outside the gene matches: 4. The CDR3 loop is CASSPGTGENTIYF. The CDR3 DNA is TGCGCCAGCAGCCCCGGGACAGGGGAAAACACCATATATTTT. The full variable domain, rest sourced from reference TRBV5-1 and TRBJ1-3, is KAGVTQTPRYLIKTRGQQVTLSCSPISGHRSVSWYQQTPGQGLQFLFEYFSETQRNKGNFPGRFSGRQFSNSRSEMNVSTLELGDSALYLCASSPGTGENTIYFGEGSWLTVV.

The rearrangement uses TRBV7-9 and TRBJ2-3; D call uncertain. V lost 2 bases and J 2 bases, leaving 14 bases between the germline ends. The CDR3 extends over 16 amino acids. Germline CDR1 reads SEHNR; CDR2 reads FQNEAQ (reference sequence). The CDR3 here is CASSLSSRYATDTQYF. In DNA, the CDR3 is TGTGCCAGCAGCTTAAGTAGCAGATATGCCACAGATACGCAGTATTTT. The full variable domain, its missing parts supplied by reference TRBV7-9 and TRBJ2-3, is DTGVSQNPRHKITKRGQNVTFRCDPISEHNRLYWYRQTLGQGPEFLTYFQNEAQLEKSRLLSDRFSAERPKGSFSTLEIQRTEQGDSAMYLCASSLSSRYATDTQYFGPGTRLTVL.